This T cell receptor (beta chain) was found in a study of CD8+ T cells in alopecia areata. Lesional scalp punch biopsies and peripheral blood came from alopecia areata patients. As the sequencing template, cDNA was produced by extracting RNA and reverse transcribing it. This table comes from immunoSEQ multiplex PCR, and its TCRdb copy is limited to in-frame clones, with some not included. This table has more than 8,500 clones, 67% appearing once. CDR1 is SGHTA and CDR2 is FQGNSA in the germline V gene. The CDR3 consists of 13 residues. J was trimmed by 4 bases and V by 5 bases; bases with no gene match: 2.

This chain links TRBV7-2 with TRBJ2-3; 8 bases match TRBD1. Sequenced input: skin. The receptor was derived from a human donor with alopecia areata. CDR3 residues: CASSPGQADTQYF. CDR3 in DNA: TGTGCCAGCAGCCCGGGACAGGCAGATACGCAGTATTTT.